The 8 T cell receptor beta chains below all came from one sample that was sequenced in a study of OX40 agonist ivuxolimab in advanced cancers. The data were produced by immunoSEQ multiplex PCR, yet TCRdb's version contains in-frame clones alone and is incomplete. Here the sample spans 43,000 or so clones, 80% to 90% being singletons. Sequences were derived from CD4+ or CD8+ T cells sorted from blood, sampled in a trial of the OX40 agonist ivuxolimab. The receptors here all came from an adult with an advanced solid tumor such as melanoma, head and neck, liver or kidney cancer.

The rearrangement links TRBV19 to TRBJ2-5; D not certain. Germline V gene data show CDR1 as LNHDA and CDR2 as SQIVND (reference sequence). Trimming removed 10 bases at V and 1 base at J, with 1 base between. This CDR3 has 9 amino acids. CDR3 sequence reads: CATQETQYF. In nucleotides, the CDR3 is TGTGCCACCCAAGAGACCCAGTACTTC.

The rearrangement uses TRBV9 and TRBJ1-1; D not resolved. Germline CDR1 reads SGDLS; CDR2 reads YYNGEE. The CDR3 is made up of 15 amino acids. V lost 0 bases and J lost 2, with 11 bases in between. In DNA form, the CDR3 reads TGTGCCAGCAGCGTAGACGTAGGGTTCAACACTGAAGCTTTCTTT. Translation gives CASSVDVGFNTEAFF.

The chain links TRBV7-8 to TRBJ2-7; the match to TRBD1 covers 9 bases. Trimming cost V 3 bases and J 5 bases; bases outside gene matches: 17. Germline CDR1 SGHVS, CDR2 FQNEAQ. The CDR3 consists of 18 residues. Written as DNA, the CDR3 is TGTGCCAGCAGCTTGCGGGGACAGGGCAATCTGGGCACCCACGAGCAGTACTTC. Translated, it gives CASSLRGQGNLGTHEQYF.

The CDR3 sequence is CSVEGNGRAKNIQYF. CDR3 DNA sequence: TGCAGCGTTGAAGGTAACGGGAGAGCCAAAAACATTCAGTACTTC. This chain joins TRBV29-1 and TRBJ2-4, with D perhaps matching TRBD2 (6 bases). Germline V gene sequence: CDR1 SQVTM, CDR2 ANQGSEA. The CDR3 totals 15 residues. V lost 1 base to trimming and J lost 0 bases, with 10 bases between them.

The chain joins TRBV18 to TRBJ2-5; no definite D call. Germline assignment: CDR1 KGHSH and CDR2 LQKENI. V lost 3 bases and J 0 bases, leaving 2 bases between the germline ends. This CDR3 has 12 residues. The CDR3 DNA sequence: TGTGCCAGCTCACCGTACCAAGAGACCCAGTACTTC. Its translation: CASSPYQETQYF.

The CDR3 here is CASSLETGGSEAFF. In DNA form, the CDR3 reads TGCGCCAGCAGCTTGGAGACAGGGGGGTCTGAAGCTTTCTTT. This chain connects TRBV5-1 to TRBJ1-1; TRBD1 agrees at 9 bases. The germline V gene encodes CDR1 SGHRS and CDR2 YFSETQ. The ends lost 0 bases at V and 6 bases at J; junction bases unmatched: 3. This CDR3 spans 14 amino acids.

The rearrangement joins TRBV5-1 to TRBJ2-7, with 9 nucleotides matching TRBD1. The germline CDR1 and CDR2 sequences are SGHRS and YFSETQ. The CDR3 runs to 13 residues. V trimming: 5 bases; J trimming: 7 bases; junction bases outside the gene matches: 7. CDR3 nucleotide sequence: TGCGCCAGCAGTTGGGGACAGGGCGGGGAGCAGTACTTC. It yields the protein CASSWGQGGEQYF.

V and J are TRBV5-1 and TRBJ2-7, with D possibly being TRBD1 (6 bases). This CDR3 has 12 amino acids. The V gene lost 2 bases and the J gene lost 6 bases, with 9 bases spanning the gap. Per germline, CDR1 SGHRS and CDR2 YFSETQ. CDR3 sequence (DNA): TGCGCCAGCAGCTTTTCCAGGGGCGAGCAGTACTTC. This encodes CASSFSRGEQYF.